This T cell receptor beta chain was captured in a study of blood T cell repertoires in COVID-19. As for the study in general: The origin of the acute and convalescent COVID-19 samples was the United States, Italy and Spain. PBMCs, B-cell-depleted T cells, or T cells provided the cDNA or gDNA that made up the material.

As handled by the study authors: Reference gene primer amplification gave estimated nucleated cell counts. Generated by immunoSEQ multiplex PCR, the TCRdb table keeps only in-frame clones and is missing some. V, J and clone size were drawn from that table, and D and trimming were deduced from the DNA. The data show just under 85,000 clones, around 90% seen once. This TCR derives from an elderly man with active or convalescent COVID-19. Sequencing was performed on peripheral blood.

The DNA of the CDR3 is TGTGCCAGCAAACGGACCGGGGATGAGCAGTTCTTC. The encoded protein is CASKRTGDEQFF. The rearrangement uses TRBV6-6 and TRBJ2-1, with D possibly TRBD2 on 5 matching bases. The CDR3 covers 12 residues. Germline assignment: CDR1 MNHNY and CDR2 SVGAGI (reference sequence). V was trimmed by 7 bases and J by 8 bases, leaving 12 bases between them.